This TCR beta chain stems from a study of T cells in Graves' hyperthyroidism and ophthalmopathy. Overall study context: Sampling of peripheral blood happened at initial diagnosis, prior to any treatment. Study results and limitations: Ophthalmopathy was identified by the model a median roughly six months ahead of onset.

V lost 6 bases and J 4 bases, leaving 15 bases between the germline ends. The CDR3 spans 14 residues. Researchers took RNA transcripts and amplified the TCR beta CDR3 regions from them. Primed by the HTBI set, a first-round RT-PCR was run on the TCR CDR3. One entry per CDR3 protein results from TCRdb running MiXCR on the multiplex PCR reads. This sample has 730,000 or so distinct CDR3 sequences, with around a sixth found just once. Not enrolled were patients with uncontrolled infection, other autoimmune disease, pregnancy or lactation. Diagnosis rested on symptoms, serum thyroxine and TRAb, thyroid ultrasound, and orbital computed tomography. This clonotype was recorded many times. The antigen is undetermined.

Input material: blood. The gene calls are TRBV12-3 or TRBV12-4 and TRBJ1-2; D ambiguous. The TCR comes from a woman in her fifties or sixties with Graves' hyperthyroidism that later progressed to Graves' ophthalmopathy. The CDR3 DNA follows: TGTGCCAGCAGACCCCATGATTCTGTCTATGGCTACACCTTC. Translated, it gives CASRPHDSVYGYTF.